This T cell receptor beta chain was identified in a study of cytomegalovirus exposure and HLA in healthy donors. Study-wide background: Caucasian-associated ancestry cluster membership applied to about 80% of nearly 400 genotyped donors.

With 5 bases clipped from V and 6 bases from J, the junction kept 15 bases outside the gene matches. The CDR3 covers 15 residues. CDR1 and CDR2 (germline): SQVTM, ANQGSEA. A single count supports this clone. The antigen remains undetermined. The study ran its PCR with 60 Vbeta and 13 Jbeta primers. TCRdb's table, derived via immunoSEQ multiplex PCR, lists solely in-frame clones and lacks some. Of 90,000 to 100,000 clones listed, approximately 79% were seen once; the top ten hold 15% to 20%. Study-level points and caveats: Upon later analysis, TCR association rates were observed to vary by HLA locus, being highest for DRB1 and lowest for HLA-C. Presence/absence results assume similar sequencing depth per donor, which may not hold.

This clonotype was obtained from a woman aged 55-70 years in good health and CMV-seropositive. Specimen: PBMCs. The V gene is TRBV29-1, the J gene TRBJ1-1; 7 bases line up with TRBD1. The chain's CDR3 is CSVPGSRQGGPEAFF. CDR3 DNA: TGCAGCGTTCCGGGAAGTCGACAGGGAGGCCCTGAAGCTTTCTTT. The full variable domain, its missing parts supplied by reference TRBV29-1 and TRBJ1-1, is SAVISQKPSRDICQRGTSLTIQCQVDSQVTMMFWYRQQPGQSLTLIATANQGSEATYESGFVIDKFPISRPNLTFSTLTVSNMSPEDSSIYLCSVPGSRQGGPEAFFGQGTRLTVV.